The T cell receptor beta chain described here comes from a study of blood T cell repertoires in COVID-19. The repertoire was sequenced with immunoSEQ multiplex PCR; TCRdb's copy has only in-frame clones and lacks some. The sample lists roughly 220,000 clones; approximately 84% were seen once. Germline V gene data show CDR1 as SGHVS and CDR2 as FQNEAQ. Trimming cost V 5 bases and J 4 bases, with 14 bases left between them. The CDR3 is 14 residues long. The rearrangement links TRBV7-8 to TRBJ1-2; the D gene is possibly TRBD1 (6 bases). This TCR was recovered from a woman in her thirties who had recovered from COVID-19. Material: peripheral blood. The CDR3 nucleotides are TGTGCCAGCAGCCGACAGGCAGACCTCTATGGCTACACCTTC. Protein sequence: CASSRQADLYGYTF.